Detailed here is one T cell receptor beta chain. The entry originates in a study of blood T cell repertoires in COVID-19. Overall study: Sources were T cells, B-cell-depleted T cells, or PBMCs; the material itself was cDNA or gDNA.

Measured with immunoSEQ multiplex PCR; TCRdb has only the in-frame clones, and not every one. The sample includes about 270,000 clones, around four fifths of them seen just once. This TCR derives from a woman between 45 and 65 years old with active or convalescent COVID-19. Material: peripheral blood.

The DNA of the CDR3 is TGTGCCTGGAGGGAGGGAGGGCTAGGCACCGGGGAGCTGTTTTTT. Translated, it gives CAWREGGLGTGELFF. The chain couples TRBV30 to TRBJ2-2; 7 bases fit TRBD2. Germline CDR1 reads GTSNPN; CDR2 reads SVGIG (reference sequence). V shed 3 bases and J 4 bases; nucleotides not matched to a gene: 8. The CDR3 has 15 residues. Full variable domain (missing parts from reference TRBV30 and TRBJ2-2): SQTIHQWPATLVQPVGSPLSLECTVEGTSNPNLYWYRQAAGRGLQLLFYSVGIGQISSEVPQNLSASRPQDRQFILSSKKLLLSDSGFYLCAWREGGLGTGELFFGEGSRLTVL.